This T cell receptor (beta chain) emerged from a study of tumor and adjacent non-tumor tissue in lung cancer. Overall study: There were 11 to 13 adenocarcinoma, a couple of squamous cell carcinoma and 1 small cell lung cancer cases.

Whole-study results and caveats: Shorter survival was associated with higher TCR diversity in tumors. Normal lung showed higher cumulative top 100 clone frequency than tumor. TCR diversity was significantly greater in tumor than normal lung tissue.

The CDR3 contains 13 residues. Germline loops: CDR1 SGHNT, CDR2 YYREEE (reference sequence). In regard to this clonotype: What it binds is unknown. Germline and junction disagree at one end, which may indicate a read error.

RNA was extracted from bulk tissue without any cell sorting. Distant lung tissue was collected more than 3 cm away from the tumor edge. A modified ARM-PCR protocol with three rounds of nested PCR amplified TCRbeta. In TCRdb, the multiplex PCR reads were re-called with MiXCR into one record per CDR3 protein. The data hold about 75,000 distinct CDR3 sequences, with approximately 68% observed a single time. The material sequenced was distant non-tumor lung tissue. The chain couples TRBV5-4 to TRBJ2-7, with unresolved D. This TCR derives from a woman aged 50 to 60 with non-small cell lung cancer. Here the CDR3 reads CASSSTDSYKQYF. The CDR3, as DNA: TGCGCCAGCAGCTCAACAGATTCCTACAAGCAGTACTTC.